This TCR beta chain was retrieved from a study of OX40 agonist ivuxolimab in advanced cancers. As for the study more broadly: Ivuxolimab was an agonistic, fully human IgG2 monoclonal antibody directed against OX40 (CD134), a costimulatory receptor. The paper describes the monotherapy dose-escalation part (N ≈ 50 patients) of the phase I trial of ivuxolimab. Patients were allowed to have had prior anti-PD-1, anti-PD-L1 or anti-CTLA-4 therapy, and more than 30% of the dose-escalation patients had previously received checkpoint inhibitors. The dose-escalation cohort was over 70% male with a mean age of approximately 60 years, ranging from roughly 20 to 80. Intravenous ivuxolimab was administered to patients every 2 weeks at six dose levels: 0.01, 0.1, 0.3, 1.5, 3 and 10 mg/kg. Partial responses occurred in three dose-escalation patients, of whom one had hepatocellular carcinoma and two had cutaneous melanoma. Among the roughly 52 dose-escalation patients, some 20 had hepatocellular carcinoma, 15 or so melanoma, 9 renal cell carcinoma and 9 head and neck cancer. Peripheral TCRbeta sequencing aimed to test whether ivuxolimab altered TCR sequence diversity and caused clonal T-cell expansion. Summary of the overall study and its limitations: Clonal expansion of both CD4+ and CD8+ blood T cells was observed from baseline to week 6 at doses 0.1 to 3.0 mg/kg. After ivuxolimab, expanded clones were on average more numerous among CD8+ T cells than among CD4+ T cells. Low levels of normalized T-cell clonal expansion were also seen in some patients who did not respond. In partial responders in the 0.1-3.0 mg/kg groups, normalized peripheral clonal expansion was found to be among the lowest, especially among CD8+ T cells. Which antigens the clonally expanded peripheral T cells were specific for was not determined.

The germline V gene (reference sequence) specifies SGHNT as CDR1 and YYREEE as CDR2. From its cysteine to its phenylalanine, the CDR3 spans 17 amino acids. Solely the CDR3 DNA is kept, with 51 bases framed from the first base. Trimming accounts for 1 base at V and 3 bases at J, while the number of junction bases matched to no gene is 11. Comment on this clone: Its specific antigen is unknown. No base qualities exist here, and no much larger clone lies one base off it.

To sequence the TCRbeta CDR3 region, genomic DNA was isolated from the sorted cells. TCRbeta CDR3 regions were sequenced using the immunoSEQ Assay. Held by TCRdb, this immuneACCESS table contains in-frame sequences only and omits some clones. Under half of the omission traces to an unresolved V gene where checked; the cause of the rest is unknown. The sample table shows some 54,000 clones, and 80% are seen once. The ten largest clones capture approximately 4.4% of the sample. Patients with a history of autoimmune disease or receiving systemic immunosuppression were excluded from the trial. Peripheral blood for TCR sequencing was collected from all dose cohorts at baseline, on cycle 4 day 1, and on cycle 7 day 1. Samples were obtained from an open-label, multicenter, first-in-human phase I dose-escalation trial of ivuxolimab. Adults with locally advanced or metastatic head and neck squamous cell, hepatocellular, melanoma or renal cell carcinoma were enrolled in the trial. CD4+ and CD8+ T cells were sorted separately from peripheral blood before TCR sequencing.

The V and J genes are TRBV5-4 and TRBJ2-3, and 7 junction bases match TRBD2. This specimen consisted of CD4+ or CD8+ T cells sorted from blood, obtained in a trial of the OX40 agonist ivuxolimab. This clonotype originated in an adult with an advanced solid tumor such as melanoma, head and neck, liver or kidney cancer. The DNA sequence is given as TGTGCCAGCAGCTTGAGGGCGGGAGCCTCTAGAACAGATACGCAGTATTTT. This gives the protein CASSLRAGASRTDTQYF.